These 15 T cell receptor beta chains came from one sample sequenced in a study of vaccination and CD4 T cells after COVID-19 (dated by TCRdb to 2021 to 2024). For these receptors, no antigen is known. The treatment or condition label, as the study defines it: roughly 11-day PBMC culture with coronavirus spike peptide pools or control peptides (ViraFEST assay). Library preparation was by PCR. Sequencing relied on an Illumina iSeq 100. DNA from cultured CD4+ T cells was subjected to TCR sequencing with the Oncomine TCR Beta short-read assay at the Johns Hopkins FTIC core. TCRdb trimmed public reads at Q25 via fastp, called clones via MiXCR and kept in-frame beta chains. Rows are unified per CDR3 protein, each entry keeping the most common DNA and genes. The sample table lists some 3,000 distinct CDR3 sequences, 34% of them with a count of one. The ten largest clones represent under 55% of the sample.

Sample: CD4+ T cells from blood, cultured in vitro. Receptors were obtained from a human donor who had recovered from COVID-19.

The V and J genes are TRBV6-1 and TRBJ2-1; no reliable D call. The V and J ends lost 7 bases and 5 bases respectively, with 15 bases between them. This CDR3 has 14 residues. CDR1 is MNHNS, CDR2 SASEGT, per germline. Here the CDR3 DNA reads TGTGCCAGCACCTCGACCGGAGCTAACAATGAGCAGTTCTTC. Translating gives CASTSTGANNEQFF.

The rearrangement links TRBV6-1 to TRBJ1-1, with D unclear. With 6 bases removed from V and 5 bases from J, the gap between germline ends came to 16 bases. The CDR3 length is 14 residues. CDR1 and CDR2 (germline): MNHNS, SASEGT. The CDR3 DNA follows: TGTGCCAGCAGGTTCCGGAATCCGTGGACTGAAGCTTTCTTT. Protein: CASRFRNPWTEAFF.

There are a few counts of this clonotype. The genes are TRBV27 and TRBJ1-1; D uncertain. The V end was cut by 6 bases, the J end by 2 bases, with 10 bases between. This CDR3 spans 13 amino acids. Germline V CDR1 and CDR2: MNHEY, SMNVEV (reference sequence). CDR3 DNA sequence: TGTGCCAGCAGAAGGAACGTAAACACTGAAGCTTTCTTT. Its translation is CASRRNVNTEAFF.

This clonotype is medium-sized. V is TRBV4-1 and J is TRBJ2-5; unclear D gene. In germline, CDR1 is MGHRA, CDR2 YSYEKL. CDR3 length equals 17 residues. V was cut by 4 bases and J by 1 base, with 19 bases left in between. CDR3 sequence reads: CASSRSQTPGSQETQYF. The CDR3 DNA sequence: TGCGCCAGCAGCCGCAGTCAGACCCCAGGCTCCCAAGAGACCCAGTACTTC.

The chain joins TRBV20-1 to TRBJ1-2; D remains unclear. Germline V lookup: CDR1 DFQATT, CDR2 SNEGSKA (reference sequence). V lost 5 bases and J lost 5, with 15 bases in between. This CDR3 comprises 13 residues. The CDR3 sequence is CSAFQASGYGYTF. CDR3 bases: TGCAGTGCTTTCCAGGCGTCCGGGTATGGCTACACCTTC.

The chain employs TRBV5-1 and TRBJ2-7, with 8 bases identical to TRBD1. The CDR3 has 15 amino acids. Trimming removed 0 bases from V and 5 bases from J; junction bases left unmatched: 7. Germline V gene data show CDR1 as SGHRS and CDR2 as YFSETQ. The CDR3 sequence: CASSLGQGSFDEQYF. CDR3 DNA sequence: TGCGCCAGCAGCTTGGGACAGGGGAGTTTCGACGAGCAGTACTTC.

This chain links TRBV5-1 with TRBJ2-1; D may be TRBD1 or TRBD2 (5 bases each). Germline V gene lookup returns CDR1 SGHRS and CDR2 YFSETQ. This CDR3 is 15 amino acids long. The ends were cut back, 4 bases at V and 3 bases at J, with 14 bases in the middle. As DNA, the CDR3 is TGCGCCAGCAGCCCCAACGGGGCTAGCTACAATGAGCAGTTCTTC. Translation: CASSPNGASYNEQFF.

The V call is TRBV30, the J call TRBJ1-1; 10 bases agree with TRBD1. In germline, CDR1 is GTSNPN, CDR2 SVGIG (reference sequence). This CDR3 is built from 14 residues. Trimming removed 3 bases from V and 3 bases from J; junction bases left unmatched: 4. CDR3 coding DNA: TGTGCCTGGAGCCGGACAGGGGGTGACACTGAAGCTTTCTTT. As protein: CAWSRTGGDTEAFF.

V gene TRBV30 combines with J gene TRBJ2-1; possibly TRBD2 for D (7 bases). Germline V gene sequence: CDR1 GTSNPN, CDR2 SVGIG (reference sequence). The V and J ends lost 2 bases and 9 bases respectively, with 23 bases between them. CDR3 size: 16 residues. In DNA form, the CDR3 reads TGTGCCTGGAGTCATCGTTCGGGGGGCATGCATGGTGAGCAGTTCTTC. This encodes CAWSHRSGGMHGEQFF. The full variable domain, in which reference TRBV30 and TRBJ2-1 provide the parts outside the CDR3, is SQTIHQWPATLVQPVGSPLSLECTVEGTSNPNLYWYRQAAGRGLQLLFYSVGIGQISSEVPQNLSASRPQDRQFILSSKKLLLSDSGFYLCAWSHRSGGMHGEQFFGPGTRLTVL.

The V gene is TRBV7-9, the J gene TRBJ1-2; D is unclear. V shed 5 bases and J shed 4 bases, with 11 bases lying between them. The CDR3 covers 13 residues. Germline CDR1 reads SEHNR; CDR2 reads FQNEAQ (reference sequence). CDR3 in amino acids: CASSQNGVYGYTF. In DNA form, the CDR3 reads TGTGCCAGCAGCCAAAACGGGGTCTATGGCTACACCTTC.

This clonotype counts as large. The rearrangement joins TRBV5-1 to TRBJ2-1; TRBD2 agrees at 10 bases. With 2 bases clipped from V and 8 bases from J, the junction kept 10 bases outside the gene matches. CDR1 is SGHRS, CDR2 YFSETQ, per germline. This CDR3 region has 16 residues. DNA for the CDR3: TGCGCCAGCAGCTTAAAGCGGGGGGGCCTTTTCGATGAGCAGTTCTTC. Encoded protein: CASSLKRGGLFDEQFF.

This clonotype was observed a handful of times. The genes are TRBV12-3 or TRBV12-4 and TRBJ2-7; possibly TRBD2 for D (6 bases). V lost 5 bases and J 1 base, leaving 9 bases between the germline ends. This CDR3 contains 13 residues. In nucleotides, the CDR3 is TGTGCCAGCAGTCCCGGGAGATCCTACGAGCAGTACTTC. Translated: CASSPGRSYEQYF.

The chain recombines TRBV19 with TRBJ1-1; D not certain. This CDR3 has 16 amino acids. Per germline, CDR1 LNHDA and CDR2 SQIVND (reference sequence). Trimming cost V 7 bases and J 1 base, with 19 bases left between them. The CDR3 sequence is CASTPFGEGKNTEAFF. In DNA form, the CDR3 reads TGTGCCAGTACCCCCTTCGGGGAGGGTAAGAACACTGAAGCTTTCTTT.

The J gene is TRBJ2-5, the V gene TRBV7-2, with D perhaps TRBD2 (7 bases). The germline V and J ends were trimmed by 2 bases and 7 bases, with 14 bases remaining between them. Germline CDR1 reads SGHTA; CDR2 reads FQGNSA. CDR3 length equals 14 residues. The DNA of the CDR3 is TGTGCCAGCAGCTTACTTCAGGCGGGGGCGACCCAGTACTTC. Protein product: CASSLLQAGATQYF. Full variable domain (remainder filled in from reference TRBV7-2 and TRBJ2-5): GAGVSQSPSNKVTEKGKDVELRCDPISGHTALYWYRQSLGQGLEFLIYFQGNSAPDKSGLPSDRFSAERTGGSVSTLTIQRTQQEDSAVYLCASSLLQAGATQYFGPGTRLLVL.

By sample fraction, this clonotype is large. This chain links TRBV25-1 with TRBJ1-6; the D gene is possibly TRBD1 (5 bases). The CDR3 length is 13 residues. Looked up from germline, CDR1 is MGHDK and CDR2 is SYGVNS. V dropped 4 bases and J dropped 7 bases, with 8 bases sitting between them. CDR3 loop: CASSGQGNSPLHF. In DNA form, the CDR3 reads TGTGCCAGCAGTGGGCAGGGAAATTCACCCCTCCACTTT.